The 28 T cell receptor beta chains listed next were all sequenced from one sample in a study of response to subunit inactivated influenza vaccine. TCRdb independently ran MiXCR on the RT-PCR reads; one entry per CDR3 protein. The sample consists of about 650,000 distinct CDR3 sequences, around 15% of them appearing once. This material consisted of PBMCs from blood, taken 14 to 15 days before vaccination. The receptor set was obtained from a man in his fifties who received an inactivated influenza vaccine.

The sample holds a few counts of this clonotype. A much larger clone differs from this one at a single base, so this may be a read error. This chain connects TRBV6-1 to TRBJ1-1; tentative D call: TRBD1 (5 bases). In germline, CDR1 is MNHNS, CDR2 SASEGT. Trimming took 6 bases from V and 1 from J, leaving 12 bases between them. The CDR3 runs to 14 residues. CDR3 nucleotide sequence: TGTGCCAGCAGCCCGACAGTGGCGAACACTGAAGCTTTCTTT. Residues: CASSPTVANTEAFF.

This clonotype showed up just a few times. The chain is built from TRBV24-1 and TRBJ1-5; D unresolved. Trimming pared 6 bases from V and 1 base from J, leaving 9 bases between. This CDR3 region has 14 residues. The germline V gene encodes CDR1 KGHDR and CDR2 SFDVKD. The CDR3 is CATSLPGSNQPQHF. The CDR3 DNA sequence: TGTGCCACCAGTCTCCCCGGGAGCAATCAGCCCCAGCATTTT.

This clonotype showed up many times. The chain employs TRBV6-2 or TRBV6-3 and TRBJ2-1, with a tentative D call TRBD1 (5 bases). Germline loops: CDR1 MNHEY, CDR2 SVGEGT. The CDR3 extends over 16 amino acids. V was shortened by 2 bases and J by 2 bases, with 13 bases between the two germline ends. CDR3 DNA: TGTGCCAGCAGTTACACAGGCGGTGGGACCTACAATGAGCAGTTCTTC. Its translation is CASSYTGGGTYNEQFF.

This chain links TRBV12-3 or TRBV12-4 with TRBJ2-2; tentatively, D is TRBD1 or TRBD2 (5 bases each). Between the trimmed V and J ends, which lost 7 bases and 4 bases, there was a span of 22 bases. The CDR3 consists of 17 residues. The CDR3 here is CASKIPGRRIGTGELFF. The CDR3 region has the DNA TGTGCCAGCAAAATCCCGGGACGGCGAATCGGCACCGGGGAGCTGTTTTTT.

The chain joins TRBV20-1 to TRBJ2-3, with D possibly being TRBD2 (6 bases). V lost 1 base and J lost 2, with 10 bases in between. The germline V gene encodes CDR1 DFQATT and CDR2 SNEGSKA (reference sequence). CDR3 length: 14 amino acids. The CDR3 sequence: CSARVSGITDTQYF. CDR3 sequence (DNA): TGCAGTGCTAGAGTTAGCGGAATCACAGATACGCAGTATTTT.

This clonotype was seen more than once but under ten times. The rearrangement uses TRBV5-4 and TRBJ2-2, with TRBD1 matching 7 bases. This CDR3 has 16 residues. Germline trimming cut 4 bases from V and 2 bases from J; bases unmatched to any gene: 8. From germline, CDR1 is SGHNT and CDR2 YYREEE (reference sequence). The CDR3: CASSLGQAINTGELFF. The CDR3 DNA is TGTGCCAGCAGCCTTGGACAGGCCATAAACACCGGGGAGCTGTTTTTT.

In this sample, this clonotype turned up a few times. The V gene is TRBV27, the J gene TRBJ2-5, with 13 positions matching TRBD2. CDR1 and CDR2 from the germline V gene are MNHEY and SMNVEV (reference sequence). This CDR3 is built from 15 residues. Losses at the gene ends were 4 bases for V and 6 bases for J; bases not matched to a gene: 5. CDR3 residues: CASSSLAGGRKTQYF. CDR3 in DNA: TGTGCCAGCAGTTCACTAGCGGGAGGGCGAAAGACCCAGTACTTC.

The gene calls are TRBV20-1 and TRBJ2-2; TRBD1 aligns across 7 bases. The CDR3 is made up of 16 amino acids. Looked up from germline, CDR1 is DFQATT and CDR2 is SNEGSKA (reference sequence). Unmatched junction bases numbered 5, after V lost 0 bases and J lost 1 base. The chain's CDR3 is CSARDLGQENTGELFF. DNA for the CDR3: TGCAGTGCTAGAGATCTAGGACAGGAGAACACCGGGGAGCTGTTTTTT.

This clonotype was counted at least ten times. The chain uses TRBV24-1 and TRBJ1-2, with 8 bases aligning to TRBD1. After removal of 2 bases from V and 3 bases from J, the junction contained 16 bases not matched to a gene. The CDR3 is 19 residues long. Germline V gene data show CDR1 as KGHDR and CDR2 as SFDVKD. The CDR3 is CATSDSYGGTGDLYYGYTF. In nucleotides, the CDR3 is TGTGCCACCAGTGATTCTTACGGCGGGACAGGAGATCTCTACTATGGCTACACCTTC.

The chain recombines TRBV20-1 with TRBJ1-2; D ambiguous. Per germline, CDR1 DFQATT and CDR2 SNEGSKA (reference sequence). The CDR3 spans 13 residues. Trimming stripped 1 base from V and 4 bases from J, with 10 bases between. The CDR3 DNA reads TGCAGTGCTAGAGGTCAGGCGACCTATGGCTACACCTTC. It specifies CSARGQATYGYTF.

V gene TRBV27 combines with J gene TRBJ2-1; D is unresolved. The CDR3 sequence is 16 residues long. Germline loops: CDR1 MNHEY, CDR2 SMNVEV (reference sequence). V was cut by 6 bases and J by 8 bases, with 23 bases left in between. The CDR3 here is CASRGYINYNIDEQFF. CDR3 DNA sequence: TGTGCCAGCAGGGGGTATATAAACTACAATATCGATGAGCAGTTCTTC.

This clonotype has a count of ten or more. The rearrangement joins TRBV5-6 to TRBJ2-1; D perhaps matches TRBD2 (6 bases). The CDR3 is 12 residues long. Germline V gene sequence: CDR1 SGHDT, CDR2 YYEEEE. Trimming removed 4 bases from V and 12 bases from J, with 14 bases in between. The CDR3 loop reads CASSMGLNVQFF. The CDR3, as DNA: TGTGCCAGCAGCATGGGACTTAACGTGCAGTTCTTC.

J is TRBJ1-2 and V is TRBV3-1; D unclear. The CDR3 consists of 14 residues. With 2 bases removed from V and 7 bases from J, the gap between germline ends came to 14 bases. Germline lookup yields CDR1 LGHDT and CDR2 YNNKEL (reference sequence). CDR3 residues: CASSQLTNKAGYTF. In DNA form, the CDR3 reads TGTGCCAGCAGCCAACTTACTAACAAGGCTGGCTACACCTTC.

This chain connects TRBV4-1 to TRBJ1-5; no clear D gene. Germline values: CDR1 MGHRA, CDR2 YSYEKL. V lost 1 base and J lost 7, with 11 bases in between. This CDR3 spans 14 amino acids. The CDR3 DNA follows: TGCGCCAGCAGCCAAGGAGGGCGGAGACAGCCCCAGCATTTT. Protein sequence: CASSQGGRRQPQHF.

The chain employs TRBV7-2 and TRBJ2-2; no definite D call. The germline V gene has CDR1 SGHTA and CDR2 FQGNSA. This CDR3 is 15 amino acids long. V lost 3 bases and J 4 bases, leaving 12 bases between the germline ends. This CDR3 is CASSFTEYSTGELFF. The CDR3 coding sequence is TGTGCCAGCAGCTTTACCGAGTATAGCACCGGGGAGCTGTTTTTT.

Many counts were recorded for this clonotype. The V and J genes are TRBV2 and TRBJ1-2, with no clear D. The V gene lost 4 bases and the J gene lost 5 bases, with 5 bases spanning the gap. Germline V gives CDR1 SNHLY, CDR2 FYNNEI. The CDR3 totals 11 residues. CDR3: CASSGEYGYTF. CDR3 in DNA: TGTGCCAGCAGTGGGGAATATGGCTACACCTTC. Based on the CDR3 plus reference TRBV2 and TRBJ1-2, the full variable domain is EPEVTQTPSHQVTQMGQEVILRCVPISNHLYFYWYRQILGQKVEFLVSFYNNEISEKSEIFDDQFSVERPDGSNFTLKIRSTKLEDSAMYFCASSGEYGYTFGSGTRLTVV.

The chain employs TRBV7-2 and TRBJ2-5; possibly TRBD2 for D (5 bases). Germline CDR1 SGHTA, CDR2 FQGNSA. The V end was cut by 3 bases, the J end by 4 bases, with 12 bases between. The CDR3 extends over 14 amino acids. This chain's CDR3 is CASSFSRERETQYF. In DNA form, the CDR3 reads TGTGCCAGCAGCTTTAGTCGGGAAAGAGAGACCCAGTACTTC.

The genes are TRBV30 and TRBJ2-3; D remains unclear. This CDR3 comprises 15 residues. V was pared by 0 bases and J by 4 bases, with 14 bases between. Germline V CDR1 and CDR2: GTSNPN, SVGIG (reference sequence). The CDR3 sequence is CAWSVRWGFSDTQYF. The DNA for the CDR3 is TGTGCCTGGAGTGTACGGTGGGGATTCTCAGATACGCAGTATTTT.

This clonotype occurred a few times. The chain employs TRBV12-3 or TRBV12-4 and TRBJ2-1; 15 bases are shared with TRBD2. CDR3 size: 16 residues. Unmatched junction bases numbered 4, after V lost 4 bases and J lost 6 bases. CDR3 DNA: TGTGCCAGCAGTTCGTGGACTAGCGGGAGGGCCAATGAGCAGTTCTTC. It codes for CASSSWTSGRANEQFF.

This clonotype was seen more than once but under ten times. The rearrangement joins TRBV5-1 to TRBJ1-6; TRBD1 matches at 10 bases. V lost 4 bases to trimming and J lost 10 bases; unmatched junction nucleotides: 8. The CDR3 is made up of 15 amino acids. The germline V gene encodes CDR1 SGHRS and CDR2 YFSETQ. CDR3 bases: TGCGCCAGCAGCCCAAAAGGACAGGGGGGATCACCCCTCCACTTT. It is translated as CASSPKGQGGSPLHF.

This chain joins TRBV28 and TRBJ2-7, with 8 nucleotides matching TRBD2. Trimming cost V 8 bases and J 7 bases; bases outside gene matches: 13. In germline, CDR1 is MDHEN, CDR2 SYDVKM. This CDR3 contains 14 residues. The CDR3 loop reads CASVGGAVRKEQYF. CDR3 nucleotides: TGTGCCAGCGTCGGGGGGGCTGTCAGAAAAGAGCAGTACTTC. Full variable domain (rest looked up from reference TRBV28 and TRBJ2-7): DVKVTQSSRYLVKRTGEKVFLECVQDMDHENMFWYRQDPGLGLRLIYFSYDVKMKEKGDIPEGYSVSREKKERFSLILESASTNQTSMYLCASVGGAVRKEQYFGPGTRLTVT.

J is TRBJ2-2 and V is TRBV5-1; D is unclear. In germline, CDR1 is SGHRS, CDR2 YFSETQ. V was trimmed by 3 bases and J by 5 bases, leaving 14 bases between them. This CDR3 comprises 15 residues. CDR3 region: CASSSAASGTGELFF. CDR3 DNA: TGCGCCAGCAGCTCCGCCGCGTCCGGGACCGGGGAGCTGTTTTTT.

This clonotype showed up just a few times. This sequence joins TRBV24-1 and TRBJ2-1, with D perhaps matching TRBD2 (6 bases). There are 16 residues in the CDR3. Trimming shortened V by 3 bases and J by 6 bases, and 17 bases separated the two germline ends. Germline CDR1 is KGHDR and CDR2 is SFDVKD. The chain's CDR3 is CATSDRGTPRGNEQFF. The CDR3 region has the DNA TGTGCCACCAGTGATCGCGGGACCCCCCGGGGCAATGAGCAGTTCTTC.

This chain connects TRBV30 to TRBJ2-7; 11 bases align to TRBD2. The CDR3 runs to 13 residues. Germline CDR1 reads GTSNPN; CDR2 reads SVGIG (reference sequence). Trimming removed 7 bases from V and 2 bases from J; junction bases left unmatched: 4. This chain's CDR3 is CAYSTSGAYEQYF. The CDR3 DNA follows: TGTGCCTATTCGACTAGCGGGGCCTACGAGCAGTACTTC.

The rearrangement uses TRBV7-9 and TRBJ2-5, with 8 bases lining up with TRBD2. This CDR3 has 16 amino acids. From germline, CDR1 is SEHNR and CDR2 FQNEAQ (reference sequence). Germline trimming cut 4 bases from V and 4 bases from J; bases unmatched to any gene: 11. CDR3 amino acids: CASSSGGLAGSETQYF. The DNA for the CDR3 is TGTGCCAGCAGCTCCGGGGGGCTAGCGGGCTCAGAGACCCAGTACTTC.

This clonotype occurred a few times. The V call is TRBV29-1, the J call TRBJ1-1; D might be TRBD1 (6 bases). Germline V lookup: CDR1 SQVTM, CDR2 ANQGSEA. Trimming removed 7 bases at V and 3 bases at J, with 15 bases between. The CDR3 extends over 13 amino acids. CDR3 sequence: CSGIGGWDTEAFF. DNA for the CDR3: TGCAGCGGTATCGGGGGCTGGGACACTGAAGCTTTCTTT.

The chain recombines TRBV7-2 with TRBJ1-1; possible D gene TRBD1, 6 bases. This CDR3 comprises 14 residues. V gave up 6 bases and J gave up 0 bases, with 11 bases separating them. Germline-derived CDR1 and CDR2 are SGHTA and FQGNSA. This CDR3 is CASRLGHMNTEAFF. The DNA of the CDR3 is TGTGCCAGCAGACTGGGACACATGAACACTGAAGCTTTCTTT.

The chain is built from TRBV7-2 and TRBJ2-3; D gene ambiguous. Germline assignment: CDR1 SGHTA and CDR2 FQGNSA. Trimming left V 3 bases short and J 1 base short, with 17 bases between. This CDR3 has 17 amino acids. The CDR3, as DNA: TGTGCCAGCAGCTTCGACTTTACTCCACGGGGCACAGATACGCAGTATTTT. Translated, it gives CASSFDFTPRGTDTQYF.